This TCR beta chain originates from a study of T cell repertoires in cytomegalovirus infection. Study context: CMV epitopes used comprised recently identified HLA-C-restricted ones and well-studied HLA-B-restricted ones. Study-level results: Cumulative frequency (of public TCR beta family members) identified carriers of CMV plus the relevant HLA.

The table lists this clonotype with many counts. Its antigen is unknown. TCRdb passed the reads through MiXCR, listing each CDR3 protein once. This table holds about 25,000 distinct CDR3 sequences, approximately 22% found once. Per germline, CDR1 SGHVS and CDR2 FQNEAQ. There are 15 residues in the CDR3. V lost 7 bases to trimming and J lost 2 bases, with 16 bases between them. The TCR sequence derives from a human donor in good health (CMV status not recorded). Some clones in this sample may be carry-over from other donors' samples. The sequencing here drew on CD8+ T cells from cultured PBMCs, taken from culture after CMV antigen stimulation. The rearrangement links TRBV7-8 to TRBJ2-3; D gene uncertain. The CDR3 protein is CASTTWADPTDTQYF. The CDR3 DNA reads TGTGCCAGCACAACATGGGCAGACCCCACAGATACGCAGTATTTT.